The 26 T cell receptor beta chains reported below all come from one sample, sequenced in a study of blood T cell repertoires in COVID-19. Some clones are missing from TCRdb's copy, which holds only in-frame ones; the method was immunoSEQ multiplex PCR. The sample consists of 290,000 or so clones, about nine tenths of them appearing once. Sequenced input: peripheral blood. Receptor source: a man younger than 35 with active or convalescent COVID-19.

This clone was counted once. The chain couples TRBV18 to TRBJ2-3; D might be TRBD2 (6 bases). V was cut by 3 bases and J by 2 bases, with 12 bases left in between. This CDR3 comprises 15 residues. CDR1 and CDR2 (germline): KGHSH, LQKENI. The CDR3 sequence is CASSPSSAYTDTQYF. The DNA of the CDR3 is TGTGCCAGCTCACCGTCTAGCGCCTACACAGATACGCAGTATTTT.

DNA of the CDR3: TGTGCCAGCAGCTTAGTATGGGGAGGGGATTCACCCCTCCACTTT. Encoded protein: CASSLVWGGDSPLHF. This rearrangement joins TRBV7-2 to TRBJ1-6; weak D call: TRBD1 (5 bases). V was shortened by 1 base and J by 8 bases, with 12 bases between the two germline ends. The CDR3 is 15 amino acids. The germline CDR1 and CDR2 sequences are SGHTA and FQGNSA.

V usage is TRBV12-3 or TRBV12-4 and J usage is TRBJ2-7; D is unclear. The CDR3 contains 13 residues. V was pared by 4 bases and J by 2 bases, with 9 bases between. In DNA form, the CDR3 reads TGTGCCAGCAGTTGGCAGGAACCCTACGAGCAGTACTTC. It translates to CASSWQEPYEQYF.

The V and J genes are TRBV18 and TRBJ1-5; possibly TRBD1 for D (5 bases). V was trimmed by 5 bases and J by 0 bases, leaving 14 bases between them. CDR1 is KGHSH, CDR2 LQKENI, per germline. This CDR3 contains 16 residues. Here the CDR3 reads CASSAQGTDSNQPQHF. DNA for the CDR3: TGTGCCAGCTCAGCCCAGGGTACTGATAGCAATCAGCCCCAGCATTTT.

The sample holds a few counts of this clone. The CDR3 reads CASSPPGGNTEAFF. CDR3 bases: TGTGCCAGCAGTCCGCCCGGCGGGAACACTGAAGCTTTCTTT. The chain employs TRBV6-6 and TRBJ1-1; D gene ambiguous. The germline V gene has CDR1 MNHNY and CDR2 SVGAGI (reference sequence). The CDR3 length is 14 residues. V lost 5 bases to trimming and J lost 1 base, with 11 bases between them.

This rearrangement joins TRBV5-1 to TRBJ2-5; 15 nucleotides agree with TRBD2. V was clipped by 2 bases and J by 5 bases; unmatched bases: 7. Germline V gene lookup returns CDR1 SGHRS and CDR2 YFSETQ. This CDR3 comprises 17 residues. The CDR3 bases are TGCGCCAGCAGCTTTCAAGGACTAGCGGGGGGGCAGGAGACCCAGTACTTC. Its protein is CASSFQGLAGGQETQYF.

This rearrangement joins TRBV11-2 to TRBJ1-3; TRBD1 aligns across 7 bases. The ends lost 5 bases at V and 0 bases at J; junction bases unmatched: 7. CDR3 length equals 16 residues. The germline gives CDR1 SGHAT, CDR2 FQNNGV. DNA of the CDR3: TGTGCCAGCAGCAGGACCGGGACAGCCTCTGGAAACACCATATATTTT. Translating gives CASSRTGTASGNTIYF.

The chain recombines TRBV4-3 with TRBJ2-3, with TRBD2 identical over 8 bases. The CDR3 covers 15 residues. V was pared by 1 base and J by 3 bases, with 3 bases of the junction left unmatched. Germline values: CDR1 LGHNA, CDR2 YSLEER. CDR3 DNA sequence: TGCGCCAGCAGCCAAGCGGCGGGGGGAACAGATACGCAGTATTTT. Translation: CASSQAAGGTDTQYF.

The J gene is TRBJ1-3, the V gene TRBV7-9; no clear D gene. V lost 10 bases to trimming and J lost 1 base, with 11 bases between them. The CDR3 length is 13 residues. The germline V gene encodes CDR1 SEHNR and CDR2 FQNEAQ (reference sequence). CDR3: CAIFPGSGNTIYF. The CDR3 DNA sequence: TGTGCCATCTTCCCCGGGTCTGGAAACACCATATATTTT.

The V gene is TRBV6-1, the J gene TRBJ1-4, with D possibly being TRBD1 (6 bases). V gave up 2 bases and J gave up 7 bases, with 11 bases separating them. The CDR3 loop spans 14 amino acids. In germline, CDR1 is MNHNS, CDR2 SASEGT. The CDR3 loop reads CASSEQGLAEKLFF. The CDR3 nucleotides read TGTGCCAGCAGTGAACAGGGGTTGGCTGAAAAACTGTTTTTT.

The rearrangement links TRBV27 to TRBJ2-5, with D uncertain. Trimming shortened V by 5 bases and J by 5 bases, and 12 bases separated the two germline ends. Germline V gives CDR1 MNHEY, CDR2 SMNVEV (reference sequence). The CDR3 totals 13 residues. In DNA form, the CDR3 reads TGTGCCAGCAGTGATAGTTCCCGGGAGACCCAGTACTTC. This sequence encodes CASSDSSRETQYF.

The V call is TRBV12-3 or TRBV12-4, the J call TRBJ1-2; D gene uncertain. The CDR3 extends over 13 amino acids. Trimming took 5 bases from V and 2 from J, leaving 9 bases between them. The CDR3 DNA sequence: TGTGCCAGCAGTCCTGGAGGCAACTATGGCTACACCTTC. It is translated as CASSPGGNYGYTF.

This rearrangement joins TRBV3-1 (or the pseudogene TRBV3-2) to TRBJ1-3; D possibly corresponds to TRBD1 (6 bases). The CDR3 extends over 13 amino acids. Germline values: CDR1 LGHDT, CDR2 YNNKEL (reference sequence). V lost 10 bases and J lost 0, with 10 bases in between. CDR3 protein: CATGAYSGNTIYF. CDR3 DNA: TGTGCCACAGGGGCCTACTCTGGAAACACCATATATTTT.

Here the CDR3 DNA reads TGTGCCAGCAGACCCACAGGGCTTGAGGAAAAACTGTTTTTT. It encodes CASRPTGLEEKLFF. V and J are TRBV6-5 and TRBJ1-4, with D possibly matching TRBD1 (6 bases). Trimming cost V 6 bases and J 8 bases, with 16 bases left between them. Germline lookup yields CDR1 MNHEY and CDR2 SVGAGI. CDR3 length: 14 residues.

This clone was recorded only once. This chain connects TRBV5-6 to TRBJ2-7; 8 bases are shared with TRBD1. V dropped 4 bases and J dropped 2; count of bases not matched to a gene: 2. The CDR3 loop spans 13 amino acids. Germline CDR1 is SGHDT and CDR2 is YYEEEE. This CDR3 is CASSRQGPYEQYF. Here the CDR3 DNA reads TGTGCCAGCAGCAGACAGGGGCCCTACGAGCAGTACTTC.

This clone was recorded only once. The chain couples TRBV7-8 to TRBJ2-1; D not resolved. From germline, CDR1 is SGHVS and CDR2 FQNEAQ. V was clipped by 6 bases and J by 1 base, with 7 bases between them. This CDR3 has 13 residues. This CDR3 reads CASRPRSYNEQFF. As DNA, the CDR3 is TGTGCCAGCAGGCCCAGGTCCTACAATGAGCAGTTCTTC.

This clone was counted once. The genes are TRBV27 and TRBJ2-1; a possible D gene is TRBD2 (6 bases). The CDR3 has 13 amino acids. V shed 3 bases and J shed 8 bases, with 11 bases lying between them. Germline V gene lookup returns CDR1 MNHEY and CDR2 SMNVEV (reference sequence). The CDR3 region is CASSFPPGDEQFF. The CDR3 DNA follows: TGTGCCAGCAGTTTCCCCCCGGGGGATGAGCAGTTCTTC.

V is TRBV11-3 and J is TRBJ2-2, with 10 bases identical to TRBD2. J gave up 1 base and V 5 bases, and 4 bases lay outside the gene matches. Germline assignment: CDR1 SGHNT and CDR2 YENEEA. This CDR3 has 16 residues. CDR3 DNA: TGTGCCAGCAGCGCCACTAGCGGGATGAACACCGGGGAGCTGTTTTTT. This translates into CASSATSGMNTGELFF.

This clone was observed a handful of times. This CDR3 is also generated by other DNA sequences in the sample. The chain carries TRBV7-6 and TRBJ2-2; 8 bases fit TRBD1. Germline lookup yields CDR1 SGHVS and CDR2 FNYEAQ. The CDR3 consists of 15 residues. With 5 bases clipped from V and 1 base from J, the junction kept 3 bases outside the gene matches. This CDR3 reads CASSPGTGNTGELFF. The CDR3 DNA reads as TGTGCCAGCAGCCCAGGGACAGGGAACACCGGGGAGCTGTTTTTT. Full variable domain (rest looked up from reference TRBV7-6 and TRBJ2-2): GAGVSQSPRYKVTKRGQDVALRCDPISGHVSLYWYRQALGQGPEFLTYFNYEAQQDKSGLPNDRFSAERPEGSISTLTIQRTEQRDSAMYRCASSPGTGNTGELFFGEGSRLTVL.

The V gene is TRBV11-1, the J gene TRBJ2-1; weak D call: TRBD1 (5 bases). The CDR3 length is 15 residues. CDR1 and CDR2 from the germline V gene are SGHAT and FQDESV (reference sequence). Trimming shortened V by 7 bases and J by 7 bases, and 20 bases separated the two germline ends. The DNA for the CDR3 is TGTGCCAGCACTCCCAGGGCGTCTTGGGGTAATGAGCAGTTCTTC. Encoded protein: CASTPRASWGNEQFF.

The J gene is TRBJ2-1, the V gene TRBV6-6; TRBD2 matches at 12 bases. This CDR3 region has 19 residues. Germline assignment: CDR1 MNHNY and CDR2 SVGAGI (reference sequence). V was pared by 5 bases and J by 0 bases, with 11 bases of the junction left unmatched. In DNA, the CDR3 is TGTGCCAGCAGTCCCGGGACAGCGACTAGCGGGAGCTCCTACAATGAGCAGTTCTTC. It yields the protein CASSPGTATSGSSYNEQFF.

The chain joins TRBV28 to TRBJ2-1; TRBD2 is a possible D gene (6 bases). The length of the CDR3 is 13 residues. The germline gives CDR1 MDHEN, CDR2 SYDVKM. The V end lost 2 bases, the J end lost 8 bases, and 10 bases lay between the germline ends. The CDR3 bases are TGTGCCAGCAGTTTAGGGTCGGGGGATGAGCAGTTCTTC. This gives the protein CASSLGSGDEQFF.

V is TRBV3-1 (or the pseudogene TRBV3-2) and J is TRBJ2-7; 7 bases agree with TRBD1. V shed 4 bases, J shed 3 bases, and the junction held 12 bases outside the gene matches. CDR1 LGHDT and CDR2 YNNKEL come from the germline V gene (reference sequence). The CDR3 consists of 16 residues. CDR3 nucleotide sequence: TGTGCCAGCAGCCCACGACAGGGAATAGGCTACTACGAGCAGTACTTC. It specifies CASSPRQGIGYYEQYF.

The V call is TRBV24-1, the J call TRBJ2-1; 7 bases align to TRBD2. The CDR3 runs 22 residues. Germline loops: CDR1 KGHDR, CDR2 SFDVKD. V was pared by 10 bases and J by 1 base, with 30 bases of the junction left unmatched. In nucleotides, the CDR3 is TGTGCCACTAGCTTAGGCGCGAAGCAGGCCGGACGTTTGCGGGAGTCCTACAATGAGCAGTTCTTC. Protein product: CATSLGAKQAGRLRESYNEQFF.

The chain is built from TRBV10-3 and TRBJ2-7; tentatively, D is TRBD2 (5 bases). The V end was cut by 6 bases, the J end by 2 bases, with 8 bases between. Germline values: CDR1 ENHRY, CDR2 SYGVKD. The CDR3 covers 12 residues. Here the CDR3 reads CAISPRAYEQYF. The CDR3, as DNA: TGTGCCATCAGCCCGAGGGCCTACGAGCAGTACTTC.

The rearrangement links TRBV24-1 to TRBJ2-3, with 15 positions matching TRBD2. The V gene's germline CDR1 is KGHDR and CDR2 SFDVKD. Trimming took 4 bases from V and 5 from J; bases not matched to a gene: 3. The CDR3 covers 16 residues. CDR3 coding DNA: TGTGCCACCAGTGACCCGGGACTAGCGGGAGGAGATACGCAGTATTTT. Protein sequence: CATSDPGLAGGDTQYF.